Listed below are T cell receptor beta chains from one sample, sequenced in a study of blood T cell repertoires in COVID-19. Produced via immunoSEQ multiplex PCR; TCRdb's table is partial and in-frame only. Counted here are some 170,000 clones, 75% to 85% occurring once; the ten biggest clones make up approximately 11%. The sample was peripheral blood. The receptors derive from a woman aged 40-49 years with COVID-19, enrolled during active disease. Each CDR3 is given with its conserved first and last residue. The D gene is left open where the match is weak. Clone size is shown for a subset of rows, as once, few, many or a class of expanded clone.

clone size,V gene,J gene,D gene,CDR3 protein,CDR3 DNA
.,TRBV7-8,TRBJ2-2,TRBD1,CASSLILDRGHTGELFF,TGTGCCAGCAGCTTAATCCTCGACAGGGGGCACACCGGGGAGCTGTTTTTT
.,TRBV7-3,TRBJ2-2,.,CASSLTSGYTGELFF,TGTGCCAGCAGCTTAACCAGCGGGTACACCGGGGAGCTGTTTTTT
.,TRBV7-6,TRBJ2-5,TRBD2,CASSLSPSGGQETQYF,TGTGCCAGCAGCTTATCCCCTAGCGGGGGCCAAGAGACCCAGTACTTC
.,TRBV5-8,TRBJ2-2,TRBD1,CASSLPGQANTGELFF,TGTGCCAGCAGCCTGCCGGGACAGGCGAACACCGGGGAGCTGTTTTTT
few,TRBV7-9,TRBJ2-3,TRBD1,CASSKDPGQGHDTQYF,TGTGCCAGCAGCAAAGACCCGGGACAGGGCCATGATACGCAGTATTTT
.,TRBV9,TRBJ1-6,TRBD1,CASSVGGTENSPLHF,TGTGCCAGCAGCGTAGGCGGGACAGAGAATTCACCCCTCCACTTT
few,TRBV29-1,TRBJ1-1,.,CSVQAAFGNTEAFF,TGCAGCGTTCAGGCTGCCTTCGGGAACACTGAAGCTTTCTTT
.,TRBV28,TRBJ1-4,.,CASSLNGARGEKLFF,TGTGCCAGCAGTTTAAATGGGGCAAGGGGGGAAAAACTGTTTTTT
few,TRBV3-1/TRBV3-2,TRBJ2-1,TRBD1,CASSQATGVTNEQFF,TGTGCCAGCAGCCAAGCGACAGGGGTTACGAATGAGCAGTTCTTC
.,TRBV27,TRBJ2-7,TRBD2,CASRTGTGGSTEQYF,TGTGCCAGCAGAACCGGGACGGGGGGGTCTACGGAGCAGTACTTC
.,TRBV7-3,TRBJ2-3,.,CASSRAETDTQYF,TGTGCCAGCAGCCGAGCGGAAACAGATACGCAGTATTTT
.,TRBV24-1,TRBJ2-3,.,CATSDPSQIGTDTQYF,TGTGCCACCAGTGATCCTTCACAGATAGGCACAGATACGCAGTATTTT
.,TRBV27,TRBJ1-4,.,CASSFTGGEKLFF,TGTGCCAGCAGTTTCACAGGCGGTGAAAAACTGTTTTTT
.,TRBV9,TRBJ1-1,.,CASSVAQTANTEAFF,TGTGCCAGCAGCGTCGCTCAGACAGCGAACACTGAAGCTTTCTTT
.,TRBV2,TRBJ2-7,TRBD1,CASRTGGPAYEQYF,TGTGCCAGCAGAACAGGGGGGCCTGCCTACGAGCAGTACTTC
.,TRBV28,TRBJ2-2,TRBD2,CASSLLISGRAGELFF,TGTGCCAGCAGTTTACTGATCAGCGGGAGGGCCGGGGAGCTGTTTTTT
.,TRBV5-5,TRBJ1-2,.,CASSRVGGDYGYTF,TGTGCCAGCAGCCGTGTGGGAGGGGACTATGGCTACACCTTC
.,TRBV28,TRBJ2-1,TRBD2,CASSFRTSGSWANEQFF,TGTGCCAGCAGTTTCCGGACTAGCGGGAGTTGGGCAAATGAGCAGTTCTTC
few,TRBV7-9,TRBJ1-3,.,CASSPTTGSGNTIYF,TGTGCCAGCAGCCCTACGACAGGTTCTGGAAACACCATATATTTT
once,TRBV19,TRBJ1-5,TRBD1,CASRRPGTDSGQPQHF,TGTGCCAGTAGGAGACCCGGGACAGATTCCGGTCAGCCCCAGCATTTT
.,TRBV15,TRBJ1-1,.,CATSRATVPNEAFF,TGTGCCACCAGCAGAGCTACTGTACCCAACGAAGCTTTCTTT
.,TRBV11-3,TRBJ2-5,.,CASSSGDTLGETQYF,TGTGCCAGCAGCTCCGGGGACACCCTCGGGGAGACCCAGTACTTC
.,TRBV5-4,TRBJ1-1,.,CASGTRANTEAFF,TGTGCCAGCGGAACCAGGGCGAACACTGAAGCTTTCTTT
.,TRBV5-6,TRBJ2-5,.,CASSLAFGLGTQYF,TGTGCCAGCAGCTTGGCTTTTGGGCTTGGGACCCAGTACTTC
.,TRBV6-1,TRBJ2-2,.,CASSELSGGELFF,TGTGCCAGCAGTGAACTCAGTGGCGGGGAGCTGTTTTTT
.,TRBV5-4,TRBJ2-2,.,CASSPLAGELFF,TGTGCCAGCAGCCCTTTAGCCGGGGAGCTGTTTTTT
.,TRBV25-1,TRBJ2-1,TRBD2,CASRWTSSTDEQFF,TGTGCCAGCAGATGGACTAGTAGTACCGATGAGCAGTTCTTC
.,TRBV24-1,TRBJ2-1,TRBD2,CATSDWREGRQFF,TGTGCCACCAGTGATTGGCGGGAGGGACGGCAGTTCTTC
.,TRBV7-9,TRBJ1-2,TRBD1,CASVGQGRHGYTF,TGTGCCAGCGTGGGACAGGGTAGACATGGCTACACCTTC
.,TRBV19,TRBJ1-2,TRBD1,CASSPDRGSGGYTF,TGTGCCAGTAGTCCGGACAGGGGATCTGGCGGCTACACCTTC
.,TRBV27,TRBJ2-3,TRBD2,CASQAGGWDTQYF,TGTGCCAGCCAAGCGGGAGGGTGGGATACGCAGTATTTT
.,TRBV3-1/TRBV3-2,TRBJ2-2,TRBD1,CASSPGQGISGELFF,TGTGCCAGCAGCCCGGGACAGGGTATCAGCGGGGAGCTGTTTTTT
.,TRBV6-5,TRBJ2-5,.,CASSYSLGAQETQYF,TGTGCCAGCAGTTACTCGTTAGGGGCCCAAGAGACCCAGTACTTC
few,TRBV20-1,TRBJ1-5,TRBD1,CSASPQGAGQPQHF,TGCAGTGCTAGTCCCCAGGGGGCAGGGCAGCCCCAGCATTTT
once,TRBV6-5,TRBJ1-2,TRBD1,CATPDRGYGYTF,TGTGCCACCCCGGACAGGGGCTATGGCTACACCTTC
.,TRBV7-9,TRBJ1-2,TRBD1,CASAGVDEGADGYTF,TGTGCCAGCGCCGGCGTGGATGAGGGGGCAGATGGCTACACCTTC
.,TRBV5-4,TRBJ2-3,.,CASSSVESTDTQYF,TGTGCCAGCAGCTCCGTTGAGAGCACAGATACGCAGTATTTT
.,TRBV12-3/TRBV12-4,TRBJ2-5,.,CASSYSSQETQYF,TGTGCCAGCAGTTACTCTAGCCAAGAGACCCAGTACTTC
.,TRBV7-9,TRBJ1-6,TRBD1,CASSRGQGNNSPLHF,TGTGCCAGCAGCCGAGGACAGGGGAATAATTCACCCCTCCACTTT
.,TRBV4-1,TRBJ2-1,TRBD2,CASSQRAVAGYNEQFF,TGCGCCAGCAGCCAGAGGGCAGTAGCGGGGTACAATGAGCAGTTCTTC
.,TRBV28,TRBJ1-1,.,CASSVGQTADRAFF,TGTGCCAGCAGTGTCGGTCAGACAGCAGACAGAGCTTTCTTT
.,TRBV28,TRBJ1-1,TRBD1,CASWLTGDLNTEAFF,TGTGCCAGCTGGCTAACAGGGGACCTGAACACTGAAGCTTTCTTT
.,TRBV24-1,TRBJ2-3,TRBD2,CATSGLASSTDTQYF,TGTGCCACCAGTGGACTAGCGAGCAGCACAGATACGCAGTATTTT
few,TRBV4-2,TRBJ2-7,TRBD1,CASSQDWGQDYEQYF,TGTGCCAGCAGCCAAGATTGGGGACAGGACTACGAGCAGTACTTC
.,TRBV2,TRBJ1-3,TRBD1,CASSLDRGGGNTIYF,TGTGCCAGCAGCCTCGACAGGGGCGGTGGAAACACCATATATTTT
.,TRBV6-5,TRBJ1-5,TRBD1,CASRRKDRGVEPQHF,TGTGCCAGCAGACGAAAAGACAGGGGCGTCGAGCCCCAGCATTTT
.,TRBV5-6,TRBJ2-1,.,CASSSYRVYNEQFF,TGTGCCAGCAGCTCCTACAGGGTCTACAATGAGCAGTTCTTC
.,TRBV30,TRBJ2-2,TRBD2,CAWSHPGLAANTGELFF,TGTGCCTGGAGTCACCCGGGACTAGCGGCCAACACCGGGGAGCTGTTTTTT
.,TRBV4-1,TRBJ2-5,TRBD2,CASSQDGTSGRETQYF,TGCGCCAGCAGCCAAGATGGGACTAGCGGGAGAGAGACCCAGTACTTC
.,TRBV9,TRBJ2-5,.,CASSLTGGPQETQYF,TGTGCCAGCAGCCTCACAGGTGGTCCTCAGGAGACCCAGTACTTC
.,TRBV7-9,TRBJ2-5,.,CASSLATGQETQYF,TGTGCCAGCAGCTTAGCTACAGGACAAGAGACCCAGTACTTC
.,TRBV7-9,TRBJ2-1,TRBD2,CASSLKARLAGIGDEQFF,TGTGCCAGCAGCTTAAAGGCTCGACTAGCGGGTATTGGCGATGAGCAGTTCTTC
.,TRBV5-4,TRBJ1-6,.,CASSPTGGVVNSPLHF,TGTGCCAGCAGCCCCACCGGGGGAGTGGTGAATTCACCCCTCCACTTT
once,TRBV5-4,TRBJ1-2,TRBD1,CASSPGTADYGYTF,TGTGCCAGCAGCCCCGGGACAGCTGACTATGGCTACACCTTC
many,TRBV7-2,TRBJ2-1,TRBD2,CASSPAGRGQFF,TGTGCCAGCAGCCCGGCAGGGAGGGGGCAGTTCTTC
.,TRBV9,TRBJ2-5,TRBD1,CASSVDGQGRETQYF,TGTGCCAGCAGCGTAGACGGACAGGGTCGGGAGACCCAGTACTTC
.,TRBV18,TRBJ2-4,.,CASSPGANIQYF,TGTGCCAGCTCACCGGGGGCGAACATTCAGTACTTC
.,TRBV27,TRBJ2-3,.,CATRPYSTDTQYF,TGTGCCACCAGACCCTACAGCACAGATACGCAGTATTTT
.,TRBV6-1,TRBJ2-7,TRBD1,CASSEDPPGQGYYEQYF,TGTGCCAGCAGTGAAGACCCGCCGGGACAGGGATACTACGAGCAGTACTTC